The 30 T cell receptor beta chains listed next were all sequenced from one sample in a study of blood T cell repertoires in COVID-19. Method: immunoSEQ multiplex PCR; TCRdb's copy keeps in-frame clones and lacks some. The sample lists roughly 140,000 clones; 85% to 90% were seen once. Sequencing was carried out using peripheral blood. The receptor source for this set is a man aged 45 to 65 with active or convalescent COVID-19.

DNA for the CDR3: TGTGCCATCAGTACCCGAGGGGGCAGTGGCTACACCTTC. Its translation is CAISTRGGSGYTF. The chain employs TRBV10-3 and TRBJ1-2; TRBD1 aligns across 7 bases. Trimming removed 5 bases from V and 7 bases from J; junction bases left unmatched: 7. CDR3 length: 13 residues. The germline CDR1 and CDR2 sequences are ENHRY and SYGVKD.

The V and J genes are TRBV11-2 and TRBJ1-6, with D tentatively TRBD1 (6 bases). CDR3 length: 15 amino acids. CDR1 is SGHAT and CDR2 is FQNNGV in the germline V gene. V was clipped by 3 bases and J by 7 bases, with 13 bases between them. This CDR3 is CASSLRTVPNSPLHF. The CDR3 DNA sequence: TGTGCCAGCAGCTTGCGGACAGTACCAAATTCACCCCTCCACTTT.

The chain joins TRBV4-2 to TRBJ2-5; no firm D call. Germline V gene lookup returns CDR1 LGHNA and CDR2 YNFKEQ. This CDR3 spans 13 amino acids. Trimming left V 0 bases short and J 5 bases short, with 7 bases between. For the CDR3, the DNA is TGTGCCAGCAGCCAAGATCCCCGGGAGACCCAGTACTTC. It yields the protein CASSQDPRETQYF.

This chain links TRBV19 with TRBJ2-3; D possibly corresponds to TRBD1 (5 bases). Germline assignment: CDR1 LNHDA and CDR2 SQIVND (reference sequence). V lost 3 bases, J lost 5 bases, and 12 bases lay in between. The CDR3 totals 14 residues. The CDR3 is CASSIVGQQDTQYF. CDR3 in DNA: TGTGCCAGTAGTATTGTGGGGCAGCAAGATACGCAGTATTTT.

The J gene is TRBJ2-7, the V gene TRBV6-5; 9 nucleotides align to TRBD2. Germline lookup yields CDR1 MNHEY and CDR2 SVGAGI. The V gene end was trimmed by 7 bases and the J gene end by 1 base; junction bases not matched to a gene: 5. The CDR3 is 14 residues long. CDR3 DNA sequence: TGTGCCAGCAAGGCGGGAGGGAAGTCCTACGAGCAGTACTTC. Residues: CASKAGGKSYEQYF.

DNA for the CDR3: TGCGCCAGCAGTGATCAACTAGCGGGAGTAGGAGATACGCAGTATTTT. This codes for CASSDQLAGVGDTQYF. J is TRBJ2-3 and V is TRBV10-2; TRBD2 matches 11 bases. Germline values: CDR1 WSHSY, CDR2 SAAADI. CDR3 length: 16 amino acids. V was clipped by 3 bases and J by 5 bases; unmatched bases: 7.

This clone appeared a single time. V and J are TRBV9 and TRBJ2-7; 7 bases are shared with TRBD1. Germline V gene data show CDR1 as SGDLS and CDR2 as YYNGEE. The CDR3 sequence is 14 residues long. The V segment lost 0 bases and the J segment 7 bases; nucleotides outside the gene matches: 7. The CDR3 DNA is TGTGCCAGCAGCGTAGAGGACAGGAAGGAGGAGCAGTACTTC. This gives the protein CASSVEDRKEEQYF.

V gene TRBV28 combines with J gene TRBJ1-5; the D gene is possibly TRBD1 (5 bases). The CDR3 runs 12 residues. Germline loops: CDR1 MDHEN, CDR2 SYDVKM. Deletions cut 5 bases from V and 4 bases from J, with 6 bases between. The CDR3 reads CASSQGNQPQHF. The CDR3 bases are TGTGCCAGCAGTCAGGGAAATCAGCCCCAGCATTTT.

In this sample, this clone turned up a few times. J is TRBJ1-5 and V is TRBV28; 9 nucleotides match TRBD1. The germline V gene has CDR1 MDHEN and CDR2 SYDVKM. The CDR3 extends over 15 amino acids. V was pared by 6 bases and J by 5 bases, with 8 bases of the junction left unmatched. The CDR3 DNA follows: TGTGCCAGCAGCTCTTCCGGGACAGGGTATCAGCCCCAGCATTTT. This gives the protein CASSSSGTGYQPQHF. The whole variable domain, remainder taken from reference TRBV28 and TRBJ1-5, is DVKVTQSSRYLVKRTGEKVFLECVQDMDHENMFWYRQDPGLGLRLIYFSYDVKMKEKGDIPEGYSVSREKKERFSLILESASTNQTSMYLCASSSSGTGYQPQHFGDGTRLSIL.

In its sample, this clone was seen once. The rearrangement uses TRBV5-1 and TRBJ2-5; D unclear. The CDR3 is 14 residues long. With 3 bases removed from V and 0 bases from J, the gap between germline ends came to 9 bases. Germline loops: CDR1 SGHRS, CDR2 YFSETQ. The CDR3 protein is CASSSRRYQETQYF. CDR3 coding DNA: TGCGCCAGCAGCTCCCGGCGGTACCAAGAGACCCAGTACTTC. Looking up the rest from reference TRBV5-1 and TRBJ2-5 gives the full variable domain: KAGVTQTPRYLIKTRGQQVTLSCSPISGHRSVSWYQQTPGQGLQFLFEYFSETQRNKGNFPGRFSGRQFSNSRSEMNVSTLELGDSALYLCASSSRRYQETQYFGPGTRLLVL.

With regard to this clone: The same CDR3 is also encoded by other DNA sequences in this sample. This sequence joins TRBV30 and TRBJ1-5, with D possibly TRBD1 on 5 matching bases. Germline loops: CDR1 GTSNPN, CDR2 SVGIG (reference sequence). The V and J ends lost 0 bases and 4 bases respectively, with 7 bases between them. This CDR3 is built from 13 residues. Here the CDR3 DNA reads TGTGCCTGGAGTGTTCGGGGGAATCAGCCCCAGCATTTT. Its translation: CAWSVRGNQPQHF.

The chain has TRBV19 and TRBJ1-2, with D possibly matching TRBD1 (6 bases). Germline CDR1 LNHDA, CDR2 SQIVND (reference sequence). CDR3 size: 12 residues. V lost 3 bases and J lost 7, with 9 bases in between. In DNA, the CDR3 is TGTGCCAGTAGTATTAACAGGGTTGGCTACACCTTC. Translating gives CASSINRVGYTF.

The rearrangement joins TRBV19 to TRBJ2-3; 9 positions match TRBD2. The CDR3 spans 18 residues. Germline V gives CDR1 LNHDA, CDR2 SQIVND (reference sequence). After removal of 1 base from V and 3 bases from J, the junction contained 11 bases not matched to a gene. CDR3 sequence (DNA): TGTGCCAGTAGTATAGGAGCAGGGGCTAGCGGGATTACAGATACGCAGTATTTT. Translating it yields CASSIGAGASGITDTQYF.

This clone has a single count. The genes are TRBV11-2 and TRBJ2-5; 7 bases agree with TRBD1. After removal of 5 bases from V and 7 bases from J, the junction contained 10 bases not matched to a gene. The germline V gene has CDR1 SGHAT and CDR2 FQNNGV. The CDR3 runs to 14 residues. CDR3 nucleotide sequence: TGTGCCAGCAGCCCAGGGACAGTCAGGGGGACCCAGTACTTC. Residues: CASSPGTVRGTQYF.

This chain links TRBV16 with TRBJ2-3; tentatively, D is TRBD1 (5 bases). CDR1 is KGHSY, CDR2 FQNENV, per germline. This CDR3 comprises 13 residues. V gave up 4 bases and J gave up 6 bases, with 11 bases separating them. The CDR3 region has the DNA TGTGCCAGCAGCCCTCAGGCAGGGGATACGCAGTATTTT. This codes for CASSPQAGDTQYF.

This sequence joins TRBV7-6 and TRBJ2-1; 13 positions agree with TRBD2. The J segment lost 7 bases and the V segment lost 5 bases, leaving 8 bases of the junction unmatched. This CDR3 is built from 16 residues. Germline V gives CDR1 SGHVS, CDR2 FNYEAQ. The CDR3: CASSPWTSGSLNEQFF. CDR3 sequence (DNA): TGTGCCAGCAGCCCGTGGACTAGCGGGAGTTTGAATGAGCAGTTCTTC. The full variable domain, completed using reference TRBV7-6 and TRBJ2-1, is GAGVSQSPRYKVTKRGQDVALRCDPISGHVSLYWYRQALGQGPEFLTYFNYEAQQDKSGLPNDRFSAERPEGSISTLTIQRTEQRDSAMYRCASSPWTSGSLNEQFFGPGTRLTVL.

The CDR3 bases are TGTGCTAGTGGTTTGGTAGGGGGCCACGAGCAGTACTTC. Amino acid sequence: CASGLVGGHEQYF. The chain joins TRBV12-5 to TRBJ2-7, with 7 bases identical to TRBD1. Germline V gene data show CDR1 as LGHNT and CDR2 as FRNRAP. V was clipped by 0 bases and J by 5 bases; unmatched bases: 1. CDR3 length: 13 amino acids. Full variable domain (missing parts from reference TRBV12-5 and TRBJ2-7): DARVTQTPRHKVTEMGQEVTMRCQPILGHNTVFWYRQTMMQGLELLAYFRNRAPLDDSGMPKDRFSAEMPDATLATLKIQPSEPRDSAVYFCASGLVGGHEQYFGPGTRLTVT.

This chain joins TRBV6-2 or TRBV6-3 and TRBJ2-1; 10 positions agree with TRBD2. The CDR3 consists of 16 residues. With V trimmed by 2 bases and J by 4 bases, 5 bases remained unmatched. The germline CDR1 and CDR2 sequences are MNHEY and SVGEGT. The CDR3, as DNA: TGTGCCAGCAGTTACGGGGTAGCGGGAGGTTACAATGAGCAGTTCTTC. The encoded protein is CASSYGVAGGYNEQFF.

V is TRBV28 and J is TRBJ2-5; weak D call: TRBD2 (7 bases). The CDR3 totals 14 residues. Germline-derived CDR1 and CDR2 are MDHEN and SYDVKM. Trimming removed 5 bases at V and 5 bases at J, with 15 bases between. CDR3 loop: CASSPEGRGETQYF. The CDR3 DNA sequence: TGTGCCAGCAGTCCGGAGGGGAGGGGGGAGACCCAGTACTTC. Filled out from reference TRBV28 and TRBJ2-5, the complete variable domain reads DVKVTQSSRYLVKRTGEKVFLECVQDMDHENMFWYRQDPGLGLRLIYFSYDVKMKEKGDIPEGYSVSREKKERFSLILESASTNQTSMYLCASSPEGRGETQYFGPGTRLLVL.

In this sample, this clone turned up once. This rearrangement joins TRBV5-4 to TRBJ2-1; D possibly corresponds to TRBD2 (6 bases). Trimming removed 4 bases at V and 0 bases at J, with 14 bases between. The CDR3 covers 16 residues. Germline V gives CDR1 SGHNT, CDR2 YYREEE (reference sequence). CDR3 protein: CASSLGLSSSYNEQFF. The CDR3 DNA reads as TGTGCCAGCAGCCTGGGACTTTCAAGCTCCTACAATGAGCAGTTCTTC.

This chain joins TRBV18 and TRBJ2-5; D may be TRBD1 (6 bases). V was cut by 4 bases and J by 0 bases, with 18 bases left in between. The germline V gene encodes CDR1 KGHSH and CDR2 LQKENI. CDR3 length: 17 amino acids. CDR3 residues: CASSLKIRDKYQETQYF. The CDR3 nucleotides read TGTGCCAGCTCACTGAAGATCCGGGACAAGTACCAAGAGACCCAGTACTTC. Using reference TRBV18 and TRBJ2-5 for the parts outside the CDR3, the full variable domain is NAGVMQNPRHLVRRRGQEARLRCSPMKGHSHVYWYRQLPEEGLKFMVYLQKENIIDESGMPKERFSAEFPKEGPSILRIQQVVRGDSAAYFCASSLKIRDKYQETQYFGPGTRLLVL.

This chain uses TRBV6-5 with TRBJ1-5; no reliable D call. V lost 7 bases and J 2 bases, leaving 9 bases between the germline ends. The CDR3 has 13 amino acids. The germline CDR1 and CDR2 sequences are MNHEY and SVGAGI. The CDR3 reads CASISGGNQPQHF. Here the CDR3 DNA reads TGTGCCAGCATCTCCGGTGGCAATCAGCCCCAGCATTTT.

The chain recombines TRBV6-6 with TRBJ2-4; 10 nucleotides line up with TRBD2. Trimming removed 5 bases from V and 0 bases from J; junction bases left unmatched: 16. This CDR3 spans 20 amino acids. CDR1 and CDR2 from the germline V gene are MNHNY and SVGAGI (reference sequence). CDR3 DNA sequence: TGTGCCAGCAGTCCCTTTCGGACTAGCGGAACTTTTATAGCCAAAAACATTCAGTACTTC. This gives the protein CASSPFRTSGTFIAKNIQYF.

This clone was seen a few times. CDR3 coding DNA: TGTGCCAGCAGCTTAGCGGGCCTTTTACGCTCTGGGGCCAACGTCCTGACTTTC. Translating gives CASSLAGLLRSGANVLTF. The chain joins TRBV7-2 to TRBJ2-6; no clear D. Between the trimmed V and J ends, which lost 0 bases and 0 bases, there was a span of 12 bases. Per germline, CDR1 SGHTA and CDR2 FQGNSA. There are 18 residues in the CDR3.

This clone came up a few times. The rearrangement links TRBV24-1 to TRBJ2-1; weak D call: TRBD2 (6 bases). This CDR3 is 17 amino acids long. Germline V lookup: CDR1 KGHDR, CDR2 SFDVKD. Deletions cut 4 bases from V and 4 bases from J, with 19 bases between. Here the CDR3 reads CATSEARGALLYNEQFF. In DNA, the CDR3 is TGTGCCACCAGTGAAGCTCGCGGGGCTCTCTTATACAATGAGCAGTTCTTC.

The CDR3 DNA is TGTGCCTTGGACAGGGGTCCAAATCAGCCCCAGCATTTT. Residues: CALDRGPNQPQHF. The chain couples TRBV30 to TRBJ1-5; 9 bases fit TRBD1. CDR1 is GTSNPN and CDR2 is SVGIG in the germline V gene (reference sequence). The CDR3 runs to 13 residues. V gave up 7 bases and J gave up 4 bases; unmatched junction bases: 5.

V gene TRBV24-1 combines with J gene TRBJ1-2, with a possible D match to TRBD1 (6 bases). From germline, CDR1 is KGHDR and CDR2 SFDVKD. The CDR3 consists of 15 residues. Trimming removed 4 bases at V and 4 bases at J, with 15 bases between. This CDR3 reads CATSDRRGTFYGYTF. As DNA, the CDR3 is TGTGCCACCAGTGACAGAAGGGGGACATTCTATGGCTACACCTTC.

The CDR3 nucleotides are TGTGCCAGCAGCTTAGGGGGACAGATCTATAGCAATCAGCCCCAGCATTTT. The encoded protein is CASSLGGQIYSNQPQHF. The chain employs TRBV7-6 and TRBJ1-5; 7 bases match TRBD1. Looked up from germline, CDR1 is SGHVS and CDR2 is FNYEAQ. The V and J ends lost 1 base and 0 bases, in that order; junction bases with no gene match: 6. The CDR3 has 17 amino acids.

The CDR3 nucleotides are TGCGCCAGCAGCCGGGACAGGGGGCAGGATACGCAGTATTTT. Translating it yields CASSRDRGQDTQYF. The chain links TRBV5-1 to TRBJ2-3; TRBD1 agrees at 12 bases. The J segment lost 6 bases and the V segment lost 4 bases, leaving 3 bases of the junction unmatched. Germline V CDR1 and CDR2: SGHRS, YFSETQ. CDR3 size: 14 residues. Full variable domain (outside the CDR3, taken from reference TRBV5-1 and TRBJ2-3): KAGVTQTPRYLIKTRGQQVTLSCSPISGHRSVSWYQQTPGQGLQFLFEYFSETQRNKGNFPGRFSGRQFSNSRSEMNVSTLELGDSALYLCASSRDRGQDTQYFGPGTRLTVL.

The rearrangement joins TRBV28 to TRBJ1-5, with 7 bases that match TRBD1. J gave up 1 base and V 11 bases, and 11 bases lay outside the gene matches. CDR3 length equals 15 residues. Germline values: CDR1 MDHEN, CDR2 SYDVKM. The CDR3 bases are TGTGCCTGCAAAAGGGGGCTCGTGAGCAATCAGCCCCAGCATTTT. This codes for CACKRGLVSNQPQHF.